These 18 T cell receptor beta chains came from one sample sequenced in a study of OX40 agonist ivuxolimab in advanced cancers. Some clones are missing from TCRdb's copy, which holds only in-frame ones; the method was immunoSEQ multiplex PCR. This table has around 67,000 clones, about 80% appearing once. Source: CD4+ or CD8+ T cells sorted from blood, taken in a trial of the OX40 agonist ivuxolimab. These TCRs come from an adult with an advanced solid tumor such as melanoma, head and neck, liver or kidney cancer.

In its sample, this clone was seen a few times. V gene TRBV30 combines with J gene TRBJ1-6; D uncertain. Trimming took off 8 bases at V and 5 bases at J, with 19 bases between the two ends. This CDR3 has 15 residues. Germline CDR1 GTSNPN, CDR2 SVGIG (reference sequence). CDR3 amino acids: CAHTSGGGHNSPLHF. In DNA, the CDR3 is TGTGCCCACACCTCAGGTGGTGGCCATAATTCACCCCTCCACTTT. Variable domain in full (rest from reference TRBV30 and TRBJ1-6): SQTIHQWPATLVQPVGSPLSLECTVEGTSNPNLYWYRQAAGRGLQLLFYSVGIGQISSEVPQNLSASRPQDRQFILSSKKLLLSDSGFYLCAHTSGGGHNSPLHFGNGTRLTVT.

The rearrangement links TRBV30 to TRBJ1-2; maybe TRBD1 (5 bases). CDR1 is GTSNPN and CDR2 is SVGIG in the germline V gene (reference sequence). This CDR3 spans 13 amino acids. V was shortened by 5 bases and J by 4 bases, with 14 bases between the two germline ends. The CDR3 sequence is CAWGKGRVYGYTF. As DNA, the CDR3 is TGTGCCTGGGGCAAGGGACGGGTCTATGGCTACACCTTC. Full variable domain (remainder filled in from reference TRBV30 and TRBJ1-2): SQTIHQWPATLVQPVGSPLSLECTVEGTSNPNLYWYRQAAGRGLQLLFYSVGIGQISSEVPQNLSASRPQDRQFILSSKKLLLSDSGFYLCAWGKGRVYGYTFGSGTRLTVV.

The chain employs TRBV4-1 and TRBJ2-3; 8 nucleotides match TRBD2. The germline CDR1 and CDR2 sequences are MGHRA and YSYEKL. The J segment lost 3 bases and the V segment lost 4 bases, leaving 9 bases of the junction unmatched. The CDR3 extends over 16 amino acids. In DNA, the CDR3 is TGCGCCAGCAGCCTTCGGGAGGGGGTGAGGACAGATACGCAGTATTTT. Amino acids: CASSLREGVRTDTQYF.

V gene TRBV5-1 combines with J gene TRBJ1-1, with D tentatively TRBD1 (5 bases). Trimming shortened V by 0 bases and J by 4 bases, and 16 bases separated the two germline ends. The CDR3 length is 16 residues. CDR1 is SGHRS, CDR2 YFSETQ, per germline. The CDR3 protein is CASSLVGKGDSTEAFF. CDR3 in DNA: TGCGCCAGCAGCTTGGTCGGGAAAGGGGATAGCACTGAAGCTTTCTTT. The full variable domain, rest sourced from reference TRBV5-1 and TRBJ1-1, is KAGVTQTPRYLIKTRGQQVTLSCSPISGHRSVSWYQQTPGQGLQFLFEYFSETQRNKGNFPGRFSGRQFSNSRSEMNVSTLELGDSALYLCASSLVGKGDSTEAFFGQGTRLTVV.

The chain joins TRBV13 to TRBJ2-2; D remains unclear. Trimming took 5 bases from V and 2 from J, leaving 0 bases between them. The CDR3 is 11 amino acids. Germline V gives CDR1 PRHDT, CDR2 FYEKMQ (reference sequence). The CDR3 spells CASSNTGELFF. The CDR3 DNA reads as TGTGCCAGCAGCAACACCGGGGAGCTGTTTTTT.

V and J are TRBV11-3 and TRBJ2-5, with no clear D. The ends were cut back, 0 bases at V and 0 bases at J, with 14 bases in the middle. Per the germline V gene, CDR1 is SGHNT and CDR2 is YENEEA. The CDR3 spans 17 residues. The CDR3 DNA sequence: TGTGCCAGCAGCTTAGAATGGCAAAGCTCGAACCAAGAGACCCAGTACTTC. Translation: CASSLEWQSSNQETQYF.

The chain links TRBV6-6 to TRBJ2-1, with D possibly TRBD2 on 7 matching bases. Trimming pared 2 bases from V and 7 bases from J, leaving 15 bases between. Germline V gives CDR1 MNHNY, CDR2 SVGAGI (reference sequence). The CDR3 runs to 15 residues. As DNA, the CDR3 is TGTGCCAGCAGTTACCCGCGGGGGCGACTAAATGAGCAGTTCTTC. Translated, it gives CASSYPRGRLNEQFF.

V is TRBV5-1 and J is TRBJ2-1; D is perhaps TRBD2 (6 bases). The germline V and J ends were trimmed by 3 bases and 7 bases, with 17 bases remaining between them. CDR3 length: 15 amino acids. CDR1 and CDR2 (germline): SGHRS, YFSETQ. The CDR3 nucleotides are TGCGCCAGCAGCTGGGAGGCGGCCTCCCCTAATGAGCAGTTCTTC. As protein: CASSWEAASPNEQFF.

This clone was detected once. The chain joins TRBV9 to TRBJ2-7, with no clear D. The CDR3 sequence is 15 residues long. Trimming removed 0 bases from V and 2 bases from J, with 12 bases in between. Germline V CDR1 and CDR2: SGDLS, YYNGEE. The CDR3 is CASSVGKGEAYEQYF. The CDR3 region has the DNA TGTGCCAGCAGCGTAGGTAAGGGCGAAGCCTACGAGCAGTACTTC.

The rearrangement joins TRBV29-1 to TRBJ1-2; 7 nucleotides match TRBD1. J was trimmed by 4 bases and V by 3 bases; bases with no gene match: 5. The CDR3 extends over 13 amino acids. The V gene's germline CDR1 is SQVTM and CDR2 ANQGSEA. For the CDR3, the DNA is TGCAGCGTTGAGACAGGGCTGGGCTATGGCTACACCTTC. It encodes CSVETGLGYGYTF.

The chain employs TRBV29-1 and TRBJ1-5; D is unresolved. The CDR3 runs to 13 residues. From germline, CDR1 is SQVTM and CDR2 ANQGSEA. Trimming removed 6 bases at V and 7 bases at J, with 16 bases between. The CDR3 protein is CSVAGRNGQPQHF. CDR3 in DNA: TGCAGCGTGGCCGGAAGGAATGGACAGCCCCAGCATTTT.

This clone has only one observation. The CDR3 coding sequence is TGTGCCAGCAGTGAGGTGACAGTCTATGGCTACACCTTC. It translates to CASSEVTVYGYTF. The rearrangement joins TRBV6-1 to TRBJ1-2; TRBD1 might be the D (5 bases). This CDR3 is 13 amino acids long. Germline V gene data show CDR1 as MNHNS and CDR2 as SASEGT. With 3 bases removed from V and 4 bases from J, the gap between germline ends came to 9 bases.

This clone came up a few times. The rearrangement uses TRBV10-2 and TRBJ1-5; D remains unclear. The CDR3 extends over 13 amino acids. Germline V CDR1 and CDR2: WSHSY, SAAADI. Trimming pared 8 bases from V and 2 bases from J, leaving 10 bases between. The DNA of the CDR3 is TGCGCCAGCTCCATCCCGGGCAATCAGCCCCAGCATTTT. Translating it yields CASSIPGNQPQHF.

The rearrangement joins TRBV5-1 to TRBJ2-6; D remains unclear. This CDR3 contains 15 residues. Germline values: CDR1 SGHRS, CDR2 YFSETQ. V was clipped by 7 bases and J by 0 bases, with 11 bases between them. In DNA, the CDR3 is TGCGCCAGCCGCGTGGACCTCTCTGGGGCCAACGTCCTGACTTTC. This codes for CASRVDLSGANVLTF.

The rearrangement links TRBV6-5 to TRBJ2-7; 7 nucleotides line up with TRBD1. This CDR3 region has 14 residues. Germline V CDR1 and CDR2: MNHEY, SVGAGI. V lost 6 bases, J lost 0 bases, and 5 bases stayed unmatched. CDR3 sequence (DNA): TGTGCCAGCAGACAGACAGGGAGCTCCTACGAGCAGTACTTC. Its protein product is CASRQTGSSYEQYF.

A few counts support this clone. V usage is TRBV11-2 and J usage is TRBJ1-3, with TRBD1 matching 12 bases. Germline lookup yields CDR1 SGHAT and CDR2 FQNNGV. The CDR3 runs to 18 residues. The J segment lost 3 bases and the V segment lost 5 bases, leaving 11 bases of the junction unmatched. Written as DNA, the CDR3 is TGTGCCAGCAGCCTTCGACGGGGACAGGGGGCGCGTGGAAACACCATATATTTT. Its protein is CASSLRRGQGARGNTIYF.

This chain joins TRBV23-1 and TRBJ2-5; tentatively, D is TRBD1 or TRBD2 (5 bases each). Being an ORF, TRBV23-1 has a function that is uncertain. The V end was cut by 7 bases, the J end by 7 bases, with 25 bases between. The CDR3 has 16 residues. The CDR3 spells CASTPRGLPGEWTQYF. The DNA of the CDR3 is TGCGCCAGCACTCCGAGGGGCCTTCCCGGTGAATGGACCCAGTACTTC.

This clone was detected only once. V and J are TRBV5-4 and TRBJ2-2; maybe TRBD1 (6 bases). V lost 4 bases to trimming and J lost 4 bases, with 26 bases between them. Germline loops: CDR1 SGHNT, CDR2 YYREEE (reference sequence). This CDR3 is built from 19 residues. The CDR3 DNA sequence: TGTGCCAGCAGCCGAAACCCAGGGACACCTCACCCGGGCACCGGGGAGCTGTTTTTT. Translated, it gives CASSRNPGTPHPGTGELFF.